This TCR beta chain was identified in a study of T cell changes during pregnancy in multiple sclerosis. Germline CDR1 is PRHDT and CDR2 is FYEKMQ (reference sequence). Trimming removed 5 bases from V and 0 bases from J, with 12 bases in between. This CDR3 is built from 15 residues. Libraries were prepared by immunoSEQ multiplex PCR; TCRdb keeps only in-frame clonotypes and omits some of them. The table shows 45,000 to 65,000 clones, with 91% occurring only once. The origin of this receptor is a female donor in good health, enrolled as a control in a pregnancy study. The V call is TRBV13, the J call TRBJ2-3, with D possibly TRBD2 on 6 matching bases. Here the sequenced sample was peripheral blood, taken after pregnancy. As DNA, the CDR3 is TGTGCCAGCAGCCCTCCGGGGGTCAGCACAGATACGCAGTATTTT. This encodes CASSPPGVSTDTQYF.